This T cell receptor beta chain was sequenced for a study of cytomegalovirus exposure and HLA in healthy donors (dated 2017 in TCRdb). At the level of the whole study: An earlier analysis of approximately 550 of the donors reported more than 250 Gb of sequence data and approximately 110 million unique TCR beta sequences from 150 million to 200 million T cells. About 310 gigabases of sequencing data and 70 million to 100 million unique TCR sequences were included in an early release covering around 650 HLA-typed donors. The genetic ancestry cluster associated with self-reported Caucasian donors included 81% of the 398 genotyped donors. The study aimed to test whether signatures of past pathogen exposure could be identified by cataloging public T cell receptors. Using immunosequencing, the study profiled T cell repertoires from about 610 subjects and related those repertoires to cytomegalovirus serostatus. Besides the first cohort of more than 650 subjects, a separate validation cohort made up of roughly 120 different subjects was used. High-throughput TCR immunosequencing, statistical association of individual TCRs with disease status, and machine learning were combined to predict cytomegalovirus infection status. A later analysis re-analyzed previously published TCR beta repertoires from approximately 670 donors and added high-resolution HLA genotyping to study TCR occurrence patterns. The later analysis used no new phenotypic data to find candidate immune exposures, relying instead on TCR beta sequences and their occurrence across donors. An earlier analysis of 450 to 750 of the donors used high-throughput TCR beta sequencing to judge whether each TCR beta V gene segment behaved as functional or pseudogenic. Donor age, sex, ethnicity and CMV serostatus were collected together with the repertoire data. A later genetic analysis took genome-wide SNP genotypes for 398 of the 666 donors and used that subset as a discovery cohort. All discovery cohort repertoires had been generated on a single sequencing platform. Class I and class II HLA loci were covered by the typing at four-digit resolution. The number of donors typed differed by locus, with roughly 620-630 for A, B, C, DRB1 and DQB1, 522 for DQA1, about 610 for DPA1, and some 470 for DPB1. Because of strong linkage in the cohort, roughly five DR-DQ haplotypes were treated as single units for association and clustering. Across approximately 420 genotyped donors of the cohort, an average of about 200,000 unique TCR beta nucleotide sequences per donor were sequenced, and roughly a sixth of those sequences were non-productive.

General findings and caveats noted by the study authors: The 87-base-pair reads could not distinguish some IMGT-functional V segments, including TRBV6-2 and TRBV6-3, so those segments were excluded. In a later analysis, some 17,000 TCR beta sequences were associated with specific HLA alleles at a false discovery rate of 0.05. Compared with the roughly 700-donor mean, donors in an Asian-associated ancestry cluster had fewer N-insertions in productive TCRs, according to a later genetic analysis. The classifier was reported to diagnose cytomegalovirus status with high specificity and sensitivity in both the original cohort and the validation cohort. In a later genetic analysis, a missense DCLRE1C variant was associated with V-gene and J-gene trimming of TCR beta chains, and the association was replicated in an independent cohort. Because some donors lacked HLA typing at each locus, the association tests relied only on the typed subset. According to a later analysis, TCR association rates differed among HLA loci, with DRB1 alleles showing the most associated TCRs and HLA-C alleles showing the fewest. In a later analysis, most CMV-associated TCR beta chains were found to appear HLA-restricted, with HLA associations seemingly driven largely by CMV exposure. The cohort was sequenced for TCR beta chains only, and without alpha or paired-chain data the features that could be detected were limited. The sequencing pipeline was judged likely to have produced a cluster of highly shared sequence variants as a technical artifact. An earlier analysis of approximately 500 of the donors showed that most TCR beta V segments appeared in productive rearrangements either about 90% or about 30% of the time, which broadly matched IMGT annotations. Correlated functional status among segregating V segments might be attributable to linkage disequilibrium, but an unknown experimental factor could not be ruled out. The presence/absence analyses assumed that sequencing depth was roughly uniform across donors, and that assumption may not be true. Most TCR sequences were observed very rarely across donors, whereas some public TCRs were present in many individuals. Because counts were too low, 15 to 20 rarely observed V segments, including chromosome 9 orphons, were left out of the earlier analysis of 500 to 750 of the donors. In the study, around 160 TCR beta chains were listed as associated with cytomegalovirus. The authors suggested that the approach could potentially be extended to other disease states and immunological phenotypes. In a later analysis, several top co-occurrence clusters were reported to appear linked to parvovirus B19, influenza, CMV and Epstein-Barr virus. The only immune exposure information available for the cohort was CMV serostatus. When HLA alleles, especially DR and DQ, strongly co-occurred, attributing TCR associations to individual alleles was difficult. In a later analysis, HLA-associated TCR beta chains showed more clonal expansion and lower generation probabilities than non-associated chains that were equally common. In vitro tests confirmed that a few of the cytomegalovirus-associated TCR beta chains recognize cytomegalovirus antigens. A further reported finding was that TCR beta sequences accurately predicted the HLA-A and HLA-B alleles for most subjects in the first cohort.

CDR1 and CDR2 are drawn from the germline V gene: SNHLY, FYNNEI. Trimming takes 6 bases off V and 9 bases off J; junction bases not matched to a gene: 8. Including the terminal cysteine and phenylalanine, the CDR3 comprises 15 residues. Of the read, only the CDR3 DNA is kept; its 45 bases are in frame from base 1. In total, over 600 healthy bone marrow donors made up the cohort. At the time of sampling, all cohort members were nominally healthy, though unrecorded immune exposures were likely present. The donor was CMV seronegative and was included in the group of several hundred seronegative cohort members. Every donor gave a peripheral blood sample, and the peripheral blood mononuclear cells from that sample were used for TCR beta sequencing. Genomic DNA extraction from the blood cell samples was performed with the Qiagen DNeasy Blood Extraction Kit. The method was the immunoSEQ multiplex PCR assay. For the multiplex PCR, a mixture combining 60 forward primers for TCR Vbeta segments and 13 reverse primers for TCR Jbeta segments was used. The CDR3 region of rearranged TCR beta genes was amplified from genomic DNA with a multiplex PCR assay. On the Illumina HiSeq System, the amplified TCR beta libraries were sequenced as 87-base-pair reads. Regarding the original processing steps: A later analysis counted tens of millions of unique TCR beta chains across the 650 to 800 repertoires, and about 10 million of these chains were shared by at least two donors. Raw reads were error-corrected and collapsed into unique sequences by a nearest-neighbor algorithm in which closely related sequences were merged to remove PCR and sequencing errors. To assign V, D and J gene segments, CDR3 sequences were aligned to IMGT reference sequences. For a sequence to be retained, a match of at least six nucleotides to both a V gene segment and a J gene segment was required. Rearrangements were classified as productive when the CDR3 lacked stop codons and remained in frame with V and J, and all other rearrangements were classified as non-productive. CDR3 was defined according to IMGT convention as the region running from the second conserved V-encoded cysteine to the conserved J-encoded phenylalanine. Sequences without an unambiguous match to a single V gene segment were excluded from the earlier analysis of about 640 of the donors. In an earlier analysis of some 590 of the donors, a V segment was called functional when productive rearrangements were above 56.7%, and segregating when the standard deviation between donors exceeded 5%. A statistical classification framework was built to diagnose cytomegalovirus status from the catalog of TCR beta chain sequences. A later analysis assigned V and J genes by comparing TCR nucleotide sequences with IMGT/GENE-DB human TR gene sequences. A later analysis assigned CDR3 sequences and most-parsimonious VDJ recombination scenarios with the TCRdist pipeline. In a later analysis, every TCR beta chain was defined by the combination of its CDR3 amino acid sequence and its V-gene family, and reads without a unique V-gene family were dropped. As a way to deal with suspected cross-contamination and a sequencing artifact, a later analysis dropped under 600 nucleotide sequences that were highly shared and had low generation probability. For each public chain, a later analysis derived a clonal expansion index from normalized ranks of inferred template counts within each repertoire. In a later analysis, generation probabilities were computed using a VDJ recombination model fitted to out-of-frame rearrangements, and the results were checked against IGoR. In a later analysis, TCR-TCR, TCR-HLA and TCR-CMV co-occurrence was scored with hypergeometric tests, and a repertoire-size bias correction was applied to TCR pairs. A later analysis estimated false discovery rates by permuting HLA or CMV assignments 20 times. In a later analysis, co-occurring TCRs were grouped with DBSCAN, and TCRdist sequence similarity was added when clustering was performed within HLA-allele-positive subsets. Repertoires with fewer than 30,000 or more than 120,000 public chains, plus five repertoires with anomalous nucleotide sharing, were excluded from co-occurrence clustering. In TCRdb, the immuneACCESS table is reduced to in-frame sequences with V and J assigned. These tables do not hold every clone; where another copy was compared, an unresolved V gene accounts for under half, and the others remain unexplained. V, J and clone size reflect that table, while D and trimming were determined from the DNA. The sample profile shows hundreds of thousands of clones; around nine tenths of them were found once. 2% to 3% of the sample comes from the top ten.

For this clone: This receptor's antigen is unknown. Per-base quality was not reported, and no clone a single base away is much larger than it.

Material for sequencing was PBMCs. This TCR derives from a woman under 30 in good health and CMV-seronegative. This receptor chain uses TRBV2 and TRBJ2-1; 13 junctional bases match TRBD2. The CDR3 region has the sequence CASRETSGGAFEQFF. The sequenced DNA is TGTGCCAGCAGAGAAACTAGCGGGGGGGCCTTTGAGCAGTTCTTC.